A selection of T cell receptor beta chains follows, all from one sample in a study of Graves' ophthalmopathy and Graves' hyperthyroidism. TCRdb reanalysed the multiplex PCR reads using MiXCR and keeps one entry per CDR3 protein. Of some 520,000 distinct CDR3 sequences in the sample, approximately 15% were seen once. Sequenced input: blood. The source is a woman younger than 45 with Graves' ophthalmopathy. Each CDR3 is given with its conserved first and last residue. A D gene is named only where the DNA matches it firmly. Some rows have no size entry. The others give once, few or many, or a class for an expanded clone.

j_call v_call clone_size cdr3_length d_call cdr3_aa cdr3_nt
TRBJ1-1 TRBV11-3 many 14 TRBD1 CASSSYRGRAEAFF TGTGCCAGCAGCTCCTACAGGGGGCGGGCTGAAGCTTTCTTT
TRBJ2-7 TRBV6-5 many 15 . CASSYGDGVGYEQYF TGTGCCAGCAGTTACGGGGACGGGGTGGGCTACGAGCAGTACTTC
TRBJ1-1 TRBV4-1 many 14 . CASSQPRGGVEAFF TGCGCCAGCAGCCAACCCCGGGGTGGGGTTGAAGCTTTCTTT
TRBJ1-2 TRBV12-5 many 16 . CASGLPTGTRNYGYTF TGTGCTAGTGGTTTGCCTACAGGGACACGGAACTATGGCTACACCTTC
TRBJ1-6 TRBV6-1 many 14 . CASTLRGRDSPLHF TGTGCCAGCACCTTAAGGGGGAGGGATTCACCCCTCCACTTT
TRBJ2-7 TRBV6-5 many 14 . CASSYSRQGHEQYF TGTGCCAGCAGTTACTCACGGCAGGGCCACGAGCAGTACTTC
TRBJ1-1 TRBV4-1 . 17 . CASSQDQYSGFATEAFF TGCGCCAGCAGCCAAGATCAGTACTCAGGTTTCGCGACTGAAGCTTTCTTT
TRBJ1-1 TRBV9 . 14 TRBD1 CASSPEPQGPEAFF TGTGCCAGCAGCCCGGAACCACAGGGGCCCGAAGCTTTCTTT
TRBJ1-6 TRBV20-1 many 13 TRBD1 CSAREGADSPLHF TGCAGTGCTAGGGAGGGGGCAGATTCACCCCTCCACTTT
TRBJ2-4 TRBV11-2 many 10 . CASSGNIQYF TGTGCCAGCAGTGGAAACATTCAGTACTTC
TRBJ1-6 TRBV6-5 many 18 . CASTPLGAAGLYNSPLHF TGTGCCAGCACCCCGCTCGGTGCGGCAGGGCTTTATAATTCACCCCTCCACTTT
TRBJ2-7 TRBV6-1 many 15 TRBD2 CASSMGGSGGYPQYF TGTGCCAGCAGTATGGGTGGGAGCGGGGGGTACCCGCAGTACTTC
TRBJ2-5 TRBV29-1 many 14 TRBD2 CSVEDGREGETQYF TGCAGCGTTGAAGATGGCAGGGAGGGAGAGACCCAGTACTTC
TRBJ1-6 TRBV11-2 many 14 TRBD1 CASSRTGVSSPLHF TGTGCCAGCAGCCGAACAGGGGTTAGTTCACCCCTCCACTTT
TRBJ1-1 TRBV4-1 . 13 . CASSDHENTEAFF TGCGCCAGCAGCGATCATGAGAACACTGAAGCTTTCTTT
TRBJ2-7 TRBV11-2 many 15 . CASSLDGESSYEQYF TGTGCCAGCAGCTTAGACGGGGAAAGCTCCTACGAGCAGTACTTC
TRBJ2-5 TRBV24-1 . 14 . CATSESWGEETQYF TGTGCCACCAGTGAGTCGTGGGGGGAAGAGACCCAGTACTTC
TRBJ2-5 TRBV7-9 many 14 TRBD2 CASSPGTTRETQYF TGTGCCAGCAGCCCCGGGACTACCCGGGAGACCCAGTACTTC
TRBJ1-6 TRBV9 many 15 . CASSVESLGNSPLHF TGTGCCAGCAGCGTAGAGTCGCTGGGTAATTCACCCCTCCACTTT
TRBJ2-7 TRBV3-1 many 15 TRBD2 CASSQVVLAGGEQYF TGTGCCAGCAGCCAAGTAGTACTAGCGGGTGGCGAGCAGTACTTC
TRBJ2-7 TRBV15 many 15 . CATLPRVGGEDEQYF TGTGCCACCCTCCCCAGGGTGGGGGGCGAGGACGAGCAGTACTTC
TRBJ2-7 TRBV15 many 14 . CATSRDPSGSRQYF TGTGCCACCAGCAGAGATCCCTCGGGGAGTCGGCAGTACTTC
TRBJ1-1 TRBV20-1 many 13 . CSAPGTLNTEAFF TGCAGTGCTCCCGGGACTTTGAACACTGAAGCTTTCTTT
TRBJ2-7 TRBV6-5 few 14 . CASSYSTVIYEQYF TGTGCCAGCAGTTACTCGACCGTCATCTACGAGCAGTACTTC
TRBJ1-5 TRBV27 . 14 . CASSLTGAVQPQHF TGTGCCAGCAGTTTAACGGGAGCCGTCCAGCCCCAGCATTTT
TRBJ2-5 TRBV28 many 17 . CASSLWTDLRGRETQYF TGTGCCAGCAGTTTATGGACGGACCTCCGAGGTCGGGAGACCCAGTACTTC
TRBJ2-2 TRBV29-1 few 15 TRBD1 CSVEETTGVTGELFF TGCAGCGTTGAAGAAACGACAGGGGTGACCGGGGAGCTGTTTTTT
TRBJ2-6 TRBV12-3/TRBV12-4 . 17 . CASKQLRQSSGANVLTF TGTGCCAGCAAACAACTTCGGCAGTCCTCTGGGGCCAACGTCCTGACTTTC
TRBJ2-4 TRBV20-1 many 11 . CSVRARHIQYF TGCAGTGTTCGGGCAAGGCACATTCAGTACTTC
TRBJ1-1 TRBV29-1 many 17 TRBD1 CSVEWGGGGLMNTEAFF TGCAGCGTTGAATGGGGAGGAGGGGGCCTTATGAACACTGAAGCTTTCTTT
TRBJ2-7 TRBV2 . 16 TRBD2 CASSEGLAGASYEQYF TGTGCCAGCAGTGAAGGACTAGCGGGAGCCTCCTACGAGCAGTACTTC
TRBJ1-1 TRBV3-1 many 14 . CASSQAVGNTEAFF TGTGCCAGCAGCCAAGCGGTGGGAAACACTGAAGCTTTCTTT
TRBJ2-2 TRBV7-6 many 14 . CASTDRTNTGELFF TGTGCCAGCACCGACAGGACTAACACCGGGGAGCTGTTTTTT
TRBJ2-7 TRBV6-1 . 15 . CASWGRSDWSYEQYF TGTGCCAGCTGGGGGAGGTCGGACTGGAGCTACGAGCAGTACTTC
TRBJ2-2 TRBV12-3/TRBV12-4 many 16 TRBD1 CASGDRGLADTGELFF TGTGCCAGTGGGGACAGGGGGCTGGCGGACACCGGGGAGCTGTTTTTT
TRBJ1-5 TRBV27 many 18 . CASSPPRQRRYSNQPQHF TGTGCCAGCAGCCCCCCCCGGCAGCGAAGATATAGCAATCAGCCCCAGCATTTT
TRBJ2-7 TRBV12-3/TRBV12-4 many 13 . CASRLGRSYEQYF TGTGCCAGCAGGCTGGGCAGGTCCTACGAGCAGTACTTC
TRBJ2-2 TRBV12-3/TRBV12-4 many 14 TRBD2 CATRWSGTTGELFF TGTGCCACCAGGTGGAGCGGGACTACCGGGGAGCTGTTTTTT
TRBJ1-2 TRBV28 many 15 TRBD1 CASSPPDRDSYGYTF TGTGCCAGCAGTCCCCCCGACAGGGACAGCTATGGCTACACCTTC
TRBJ1-1 TRBV6-1 many 14 . CASNSATVRPEAFF TGTGCCAGCAACTCCGCGACTGTTCGCCCTGAAGCTTTCTTT
TRBJ2-6 TRBV6-2/TRBV6-3 . 17 TRBD1 CASSYSGTVSGANVLTF TGTGCCAGCAGTTACTCCGGGACAGTCTCTGGGGCCAACGTCCTGACTTTC
TRBJ1-5 TRBV20-1 many 16 . CSARSRVHSGNQPQHF TGCAGTGCTAGGAGCAGGGTCCATTCAGGCAATCAGCCCCAGCATTTT
TRBJ1-3 TRBV27 few 15 . CASSVKGGSGYTIYF TGTGCCAGCAGTGTTAAGGGGGGGTCTGGTTACACCATATATTTT
TRBJ2-3 TRBV5-1 . 15 TRBD1 CASSLEGAFTDTQYF TGCGCCAGCAGCTTGGAGGGGGCGTTCACAGATACGCAGTATTTT
TRBJ1-6 TRBV15 many 16 TRBD1 CATSRRDRFRYSPLHF TGTGCCACCAGCAGGAGGGACAGATTCCGATACTCACCCCTCCACTTT
TRBJ2-7 TRBV20-1 many 11 . CSARRRDKQYF TGCAGTGCTAGAAGGAGGGATAAGCAGTACTTC
TRBJ1-1 TRBV4-2 . 15 . CASSDLGKRYTEAFF TGTGCCAGCAGTGACCTAGGGAAGAGATACACTGAAGCTTTCTTT
TRBJ1-6 TRBV6-1 . 13 . CASSEANGSPLHF TGTGCCAGCAGTGAAGCGAACGGATCACCCCTCCACTTT
TRBJ2-7 TRBV28 few 16 TRBD1 CASSLPPGTASYEQYF TGTGCCAGCAGTTTACCGCCCGGGACAGCCTCCTACGAGCAGTACTTC
TRBJ1-5 TRBV20-1 once 14 TRBD1 CSARRQGEHQPQHF TGCAGTGCTAGAAGACAGGGGGAACATCAGCCCCAGCATTTT
TRBJ2-5 TRBV28 many 14 TRBD1 CASSLGGQGVTQYF TGTGCCAGCAGTTTAGGTGGACAGGGGGTGACCCAGTACTTC
TRBJ2-5 TRBV7-6 many 12 . CASSLFQETQYF TGTGCCAGCAGCTTATTCCAGGAGACCCAGTACTTC
TRBJ1-2 TRBV20-1 many 13 . CSASRGSNYGYTF TGCAGTGCTTCAAGGGGATCTAACTATGGCTACACCTTC
TRBJ2-7 TRBV6-2/TRBV6-3 many 14 . CASSYSSIGQGLYF TGTGCCAGCAGTTACTCGTCAATTGGGCAGGGTCTGTACTTC
TRBJ1-5 TRBV28 many 16 . CASRGSQINSNQPQHF TGTGCCAGCAGGGGATCCCAGATTAATAGCAATCAGCCCCAGCATTTT
TRBJ2-7 TRBV28 many 13 TRBD2 CASALAGSYEQYF TGTGCCAGCGCACTAGCGGGGTCCTACGAGCAGTACTTC
TRBJ2-7 TRBV14 many 12 . CASSQAAYEQYF TGTGCCAGCAGCCAGGCGGCCTACGAGCAGTACTTC